What follows are 27 T cell receptor beta chains derived from one specimen sequenced in a study of T-cell memory formation after mild COVID-19. Each CDR3 protein gets one entry after TCRdb re-called the 5' RACE reads with MiXCR. The data hold a few hundred thousand distinct CDR3 sequences, with 15% observed a single time. Sequencing was done on a sample of PBMCs or a T cell subset sorted from them (not recorded which). The receptors shown here come from a man aged 18 to 29 who had mild COVID-19 (a few samples of this study predate the infection). Cell type and time point are not known.

This clonotype has more than one count but fewer than ten. The genes are TRBV2 and TRBJ2-2; TRBD1 might be the D (6 bases). Per the germline V gene, CDR1 is SNHLY and CDR2 is FYNNEI. The CDR3 length is 15 residues. Trimming took 6 bases from V and 1 from J, leaving 12 bases between them. CDR3 amino acids: CASRGASGNTGELFF. The DNA for the CDR3 is TGTGCCAGCAGGGGGGCGTCCGGGAACACCGGGGAGCTGTTTTTT.

In this sample, this clonotype turned up many times. V is TRBV7-9 and J is TRBJ1-3, with no clear D. Trimming took off 3 bases at V and 4 bases at J, with 10 bases between the two ends. The CDR3 is 14 residues long. In germline, CDR1 is SEHNR, CDR2 FQNEAQ (reference sequence). For the CDR3, the DNA is TGTGCCAGCAGCTTCACGGGCCAGGGAAACACCATATATTTT. Its protein is CASSFTGQGNTIYF.

This clonotype was seen many times. The rearrangement uses TRBV7-2 and TRBJ2-1, with no clear D. Trimming cost V 5 bases and J 10 bases, with 12 bases left between them. The CDR3 is 12 amino acids. From germline, CDR1 is SGHTA and CDR2 FQGNSA. The CDR3 protein is CASSLLGYEQFF. CDR3 sequence (DNA): TGTGCCAGCAGCCTTCTGGGGTACGAGCAGTTCTTC.

This clonotype was picked up many times. The chain recombines TRBV7-8 with TRBJ1-2; D gene unclear. Trimming took 1 base from V and 0 from J, leaving 6 bases between them. The CDR3 totals 14 residues. In germline, CDR1 is SGHVS, CDR2 FQNEAQ. This CDR3 is CASSLGSANYGYTF. For the CDR3, the DNA is TGTGCCAGCAGCTTAGGGTCAGCTAACTATGGCTACACCTTC.

This clonotype was picked up many times. The rearrangement joins TRBV12-3 or TRBV12-4 to TRBJ2-5; D uncertain. The CDR3 runs 12 residues. The germline V and J ends were trimmed by 1 base and 5 bases, with 5 bases remaining between them. CDR3 in DNA: TGTGCCAGCAGTTTAGTAGCCGAGACCCAGTACTTC. This encodes CASSLVAETQYF.

This clonotype appeared a few times. V gene TRBV4-3 combines with J gene TRBJ1-1, with D tentatively TRBD1 (6 bases). Trimming took off 0 bases at V and 6 bases at J, with 20 bases between the two ends. Germline V gene lookup returns CDR1 LGHNA and CDR2 YSLEER. The CDR3 runs 17 residues. In DNA, the CDR3 is TGCGCCAGCAGCCAAGATCGACAGGTAATCATTGGAGCTGAAGCTTTCTTT. Translation: CASSQDRQVIIGAEAFF.

The rearrangement joins TRBV20-1 to TRBJ2-5; 7 positions match TRBD2. CDR1 is DFQATT and CDR2 is SNEGSKA in the germline V gene (reference sequence). The CDR3 spans 13 residues. After removal of 3 bases from V and 0 bases from J, the junction contained 1 base not matched to a gene. The CDR3 sequence is CSASGGNQETQYF. Here the CDR3 DNA reads TGCAGTGCTAGCGGGGGGAACCAAGAGACCCAGTACTTC.

V and J are TRBV5-1 and TRBJ2-7; a possible D gene is TRBD1 (6 bases). V was pared by 4 bases and J by 0 bases, with 11 bases between. This CDR3 has 14 residues. CDR1 is SGHRS, CDR2 YFSETQ, per germline. CDR3 in DNA: TGCGCCAGCAGCACCACAGGGAGCTCCTACGAGCAGTACTTC. This codes for CASSTTGSSYEQYF.

This clonotype has a handful of counts. The V gene is TRBV4-3, the J gene TRBJ2-7; 7 bases agree with TRBD1. Germline-derived CDR1 and CDR2 are LGHNA and YSLEER. This CDR3 is 15 amino acids long. Losses at the gene ends were 0 bases for V and 6 bases for J; bases not matched to a gene: 8. This CDR3 reads CASSQDWTGGREQYF. CDR3 nucleotide sequence: TGCGCCAGCAGCCAAGATTGGACAGGCGGGCGCGAGCAGTACTTC.

This chain uses TRBV7-2 with TRBJ1-5; D gene uncertain. There are 16 residues in the CDR3. The V gene's germline CDR1 is SGHTA and CDR2 FQGNSA. The V end was cut by 1 base, the J end by 0 bases, with 10 bases between. The CDR3 region is CASSLVTGPSNQPQHF. CDR3 sequence (DNA): TGTGCCAGCAGCTTAGTTACCGGGCCTAGCAATCAGCCCCAGCATTTT.

The rearrangement uses TRBV7-2 and TRBJ1-2, with 8 bases that match TRBD1. Germline CDR1 SGHTA, CDR2 FQGNSA. This CDR3 comprises 15 residues. J was trimmed by 2 bases and V by 7 bases; bases with no gene match: 9. CDR3 sequence (DNA): TGTGCCAGCACGACAGGGGCCAAAAGGAACTATGGCTACACCTTC. Protein product: CASTTGAKRNYGYTF.

V is TRBV6-6 and J is TRBJ1-1; 7 nucleotides align to TRBD1. J was trimmed by 10 bases and V by 6 bases; bases with no gene match: 20. The CDR3 has 16 amino acids. From germline, CDR1 is MNHNY and CDR2 SVGAGI (reference sequence). CDR3 sequence (DNA): TGTGCCAGCAGGCCTAACTACGAGGGGGCCGGAAGTGGAGCTTTCTTT. The encoded protein is CASRPNYEGAGSGAFF.

This clonotype showed up many times. V is TRBV7-2 and J is TRBJ2-3; 13 bases are a match to TRBD2. V lost 4 bases to trimming and J lost 6 bases; unmatched junction nucleotides: 13. In germline, CDR1 is SGHTA, CDR2 FQGNSA. The CDR3 extends over 18 amino acids. CDR3 in amino acids: CASSSPTTSGGYSDTQYF. CDR3 sequence (DNA): TGTGCCAGCAGCTCCCCAACGACTAGCGGGGGGTACAGCGATACGCAGTATTTT.

This clonotype has a handful of counts. The chain has TRBV5-6 and TRBJ1-5; 7 nucleotides line up with TRBD1. The CDR3 spans 14 residues. The V gene end was trimmed by 4 bases and the J gene end by 7 bases; junction bases not matched to a gene: 8. The germline V gene has CDR1 SGHDT and CDR2 YYEEEE. In nucleotides, the CDR3 is TGTGCCAGCAGCCAGGGGGGGAGCGGGCAGCCCCAGCATTTT. As protein: CASSQGGSGQPQHF.

The chain joins TRBV14 to TRBJ2-5; D not resolved. Per germline, CDR1 SGHDN and CDR2 FVKESK. The CDR3 loop spans 14 amino acids. The V end lost 1 base, the J end lost 1 base, and 7 bases lay between the germline ends. The CDR3 spells CASSQVSRQETQYF. The CDR3 nucleotides read TGTGCCAGCAGCCAAGTGTCCCGCCAAGAGACCCAGTACTTC.

This clonotype has a handful of counts. The chain couples TRBV7-8 to TRBJ2-5; 9 bases line up with TRBD2. The trim removed 1 base at V and 2 bases at J, leaving 5 bases unmatched. This CDR3 has 16 amino acids. Germline V lookup: CDR1 SGHVS, CDR2 FQNEAQ. CDR3 in DNA: TGTGCCAGCAGCTTAGGCGCGGGGGGGCTTCAAGAGACCCAGTACTTC. This translates into CASSLGAGGLQETQYF. Together with reference TRBV7-8 and TRBJ2-5, the CDR3 gives the full variable domain: GAGVSQSPRYKVAKRGQDVALRCDPISGHVSLFWYQQALGQGPEFLTYFQNEAQLDKSGLPSDRFFAERPEGSVSTLKIQRTQQEDSAVYLCASSLGAGGLQETQYFGPGTRLLVL.

This rearrangement joins TRBV6-1 to TRBJ2-7; D remains ambiguous. The CDR3 extends over 13 amino acids. Trimming took 9 bases from V and 2 from J, leaving 14 bases between them. Germline V gene sequence: CDR1 MNHNS, CDR2 SASEGT. Here the CDR3 reads CAREEDRPYEQYV. The CDR3 DNA follows: TGTGCCAGGGAAGAGGACCGACCCTACGAGCAGTACGTC.

This clonotype showed up many times. J is TRBJ1-1 and V is TRBV2; D is perhaps TRBD1 (6 bases). The CDR3 contains 13 residues. The ends were cut back, 4 bases at V and 4 bases at J, with 10 bases in the middle. CDR1 is SNHLY and CDR2 is FYNNEI in the germline V gene. The CDR3 here is CASSVGAGTEAFF. The CDR3 DNA reads as TGTGCCAGCAGTGTGGGGGCGGGCACTGAAGCTTTCTTT.

This clonotype was counted a few times. The gene calls are TRBV4-1 and TRBJ2-7; D ambiguous. In germline, CDR1 is MGHRA, CDR2 YSYEKL. This CDR3 is built from 12 residues. V was shortened by 0 bases and J by 6 bases, with 6 bases between the two germline ends. DNA for the CDR3: TGCGCCAGCAGCCAAGATGCGATCGAGCAGTACTTC. Translating it yields CASSQDAIEQYF.

This clonotype has just a few counts. The V gene is TRBV7-2, the J gene TRBJ2-7; 7 bases fit TRBD2. CDR1 is SGHTA, CDR2 FQGNSA, per germline. CDR3 length: 14 amino acids. V lost 5 bases and J lost 5; bases outside the gene matches: 9. The CDR3 nucleotides are TGTGCCAGCAGCAATAGCGGGCCCCGGGACGAGCAGTACTTC. It codes for CASSNSGPRDEQYF.

The chain combines TRBV3-1 with TRBJ1-3; D is unclear. The CDR3 is 17 residues long. Germline-derived CDR1 and CDR2 are LGHDT and YNNKEL (reference sequence). V was shortened by 1 base and J by 3 bases, with 16 bases between the two germline ends. CDR3 amino acids: CASSQADPNLVGNTIYF. In DNA form, the CDR3 reads TGTGCCAGCAGCCAAGCGGACCCGAATCTCGTTGGAAACACCATATATTTT.

The chain carries TRBV5-1 and TRBJ2-3; no firm D call. Germline V CDR1 and CDR2: SGHRS, YFSETQ. The length of the CDR3 is 13 residues. Trimming took off 0 bases at V and 4 bases at J, with 6 bases between the two ends. CDR3 region: CASSLGQSDTQYF. For the CDR3, the DNA is TGCGCCAGCAGCTTGGGCCAGTCAGATACGCAGTATTTT. The entire variable domain, with the rest obtained from reference TRBV5-1 and TRBJ2-3, is as follows: KAGVTQTPRYLIKTRGQQVTLSCSPISGHRSVSWYQQTPGQGLQFLFEYFSETQRNKGNFPGRFSGRQFSNSRSEMNVSTLELGDSALYLCASSLGQSDTQYFGPGTRLTVL.

The V call is TRBV6-5, the J call TRBJ2-2; 12 positions match TRBD2. Per germline, CDR1 MNHEY and CDR2 SVGAGI. Unmatched junction bases numbered 8, after V lost 4 bases and J lost 2 bases. The CDR3 length is 18 residues. This CDR3 is CASSSVTSGGLNTGELFF. In DNA, the CDR3 is TGTGCCAGCAGTTCCGTGACTAGCGGGGGCCTTAACACCGGGGAGCTGTTTTTT.

As regards this clonotype: It is unclear where the CDR3 begins or ends on the DNA, so no DNA is shown, and the CDR3 is as TCRdb lists it. The chain combines TRBV12-3 or TRBV12-4 with TRBJ1-1; the table's D call, TRBD1, has no DNA check behind it. The CDR3 extends over 14 residues, inclusive of both ends. The CDR3 loop is CASSSGPARVGAFF.

The V gene is TRBV7-7, the J gene TRBJ1-1; perhaps TRBD1 as D (5 bases). Trimming removed 4 bases from V and 1 base from J, with 7 bases in between. Looked up from germline, CDR1 is SSHAT and CDR2 is FNYEAQ (reference sequence). The CDR3 sequence is 13 residues long. The CDR3 protein is CASSSDKNTEAFF. The CDR3 DNA follows: TGTGCCAGCAGCTCGGACAAGAACACTGAAGCTTTCTTT.

This clonotype was counted only a few times. The chain combines TRBV4-1 with TRBJ1-5; D unclear. Germline values: CDR1 MGHRA, CDR2 YSYEKL. The CDR3 contains 14 residues. V lost 3 bases and J 2 bases, leaving 8 bases between the germline ends. CDR3 sequence reads: CASSHPGGNQPQHF. Written as DNA, the CDR3 is TGCGCCAGCAGCCATCCAGGCGGCAATCAGCCCCAGCATTTT.

The V gene is TRBV15, the J gene TRBJ2-3; 13 bases line up with TRBD2. V lost 3 bases and J lost 1; bases outside the gene matches: 1. CDR3 length equals 16 residues. The germline V gene has CDR1 LNHNV and CDR2 YYDKDF (reference sequence). CDR3 bases: TGTGCCACCAGCAGGGGGACTAGCGGGGGCACAGATACGCAGTATTTT. This codes for CATSRGTSGGTDTQYF.